This T cell receptor (beta chain) was recovered during a study of T cells after posttransplantation cyclophosphamide. In germline, CDR1 is SGHRS, CDR2 YFSETQ. J lost 5 bases, V lost 4 bases, and 8 bases had no gene match. The CDR3 contains 15 residues. Repertoires were generated with immunoSEQ multiplex PCR, while TCRdb's copy carries only in-frame clones and drops some. The sample includes 35,000 to 40,000 clones, none of them occurring once. This clone was recorded at least ten times. The chain joins TRBV5-1 to TRBJ2-3; 9 nucleotides agree with TRBD2. This receptor was taken from a man aged 45-60 years in good health, CMV-negative, and a related stem cell transplant donor. The sample was PBMCs. CDR3 nucleotide sequence: TGCGCCAGCAGCCCCAGGACTAGCGCCGGAGATACGCAGTATTTT. Translated: CASSPRTSAGDTQYF.